The 17 T cell receptor beta chains given below trace back to one sample, sequenced in a study of T-cell reconstitution after alpha-beta-depleted transplantation in children. The TCRbeta library was prepared with unique molecular identifiers. TCRdb redid the calling of the PCR reads with MiXCR, one entry per CDR3 protein. Here the sample spans over 550,000 distinct CDR3 sequences, more than 9% being singletons. This specimen was PBMCs from the stem cell graft donor, taken from the stem cell graft. The receptor source for this set is a human donor who donated a stem cell graft to a child with acute myeloid leukemia.

The V and J genes are TRBV7-2 and TRBJ1-4, with 7 bases that match TRBD1. The ends lost 2 bases at V and 8 bases at J; junction bases unmatched: 5. In germline, CDR1 is SGHTA, CDR2 FQGNSA. The CDR3 is 14 amino acids. The CDR3 loop reads CASSLIQGGEKLFF. CDR3 in DNA: TGTGCCAGCAGCTTAATCCAGGGGGGGGAAAAACTGTTTTTT.

The J gene is TRBJ2-7, the V gene TRBV5-1; possibly TRBD2 for D (7 bases). CDR1 is SGHRS and CDR2 is YFSETQ in the germline V gene. The CDR3 extends over 14 amino acids. The V gene lost 6 bases and the J gene lost 0 bases, with 13 bases spanning the gap. CDR3 protein: CASKRGALSYEQYF. CDR3 nucleotide sequence: TGCGCCAGCAAACGGGGGGCCCTCTCCTACGAGCAGTACTTC.

This clonotype was found many times. V and J are TRBV5-1 and TRBJ2-5, with D perhaps TRBD1 or TRBD2 (5 bases each). Per the germline V gene, CDR1 is SGHRS and CDR2 is YFSETQ. The CDR3 is 15 residues long. V dropped 0 bases and J dropped 5 bases, with 14 bases sitting between them. The chain's CDR3 is CASSLAGTKRETQYF. DNA of the CDR3: TGCGCCAGCAGCTTGGCAGGGACCAAAAGGGAGACCCAGTACTTC.

This clonotype was found many times. The CDR3: CASSPRTGARETQYF. The CDR3 DNA reads TGTGCCAGCTCACCTCGGACAGGGGCACGGGAGACCCAGTACTTC. This chain uses TRBV18 with TRBJ2-5, with TRBD1 identical over 9 bases. The J segment lost 5 bases and the V segment lost 3 bases, leaving 7 bases of the junction unmatched. CDR3 size: 15 residues. CDR1 and CDR2 from the germline V gene are KGHSH and LQKENI. Based on the CDR3 plus reference TRBV18 and TRBJ2-5, the full variable domain is NAGVMQNPRHLVRRRGQEARLRCSPMKGHSHVYWYRQLPEEGLKFMVYLQKENIIDESGMPKERFSAEFPKEGPSILRIQQVVRGDSAAYFCASSPRTGARETQYFGPGTRLLVL.

In its sample, this clonotype was seen many times. V gene TRBV6-5 combines with J gene TRBJ1-3; TRBD1 might be the D (6 bases). Per the germline V gene, CDR1 is MNHEY and CDR2 is SVGAGI. The length of the CDR3 is 16 residues. V lost 2 bases, J lost 2 bases, and 13 bases lay in between. The DNA for the CDR3 is TGTGCCAGCAGTTACGGGGGCTCAGGGACTGGAAACACCATATATTTT. This codes for CASSYGGSGTGNTIYF.

The chain recombines TRBV20-1 with TRBJ2-4, with 9 bases lining up with TRBD2. The J segment lost 1 base and the V segment lost 5 bases, leaving 9 bases of the junction unmatched. Germline lookup yields CDR1 DFQATT and CDR2 SNEGSKA (reference sequence). The CDR3 totals 16 residues. DNA for the CDR3: TGCAGTGCTGGGCGGGGGGGTCAAGGCGCCAAAAACATTCAGTACTTC. Its protein is CSAGRGGQGAKNIQYF.

This clonotype was seen just once. The genes are TRBV20-1 and TRBJ2-3, with TRBD2 matching 10 bases. Germline V gene lookup returns CDR1 DFQATT and CDR2 SNEGSKA (reference sequence). Unmatched junction bases numbered 5, after V lost 3 bases and J lost 2 bases. This CDR3 has 15 amino acids. The CDR3 bases are TGCAGTGCTAGTGAAACTAGCGGGAACACAGATACGCAGTATTTT. It specifies CSASETSGNTDTQYF.

The chain joins TRBV5-6 to TRBJ2-2, with a possible D match to TRBD2 (6 bases). Germline CDR1 is SGHDT and CDR2 is YYEEEE. V was shortened by 2 bases and J by 6 bases, with 20 bases between the two germline ends. There are 17 residues in the CDR3. The CDR3 sequence: CASSFPLRGSGPGELFF. In DNA form, the CDR3 reads TGTGCCAGCAGCTTCCCACTGCGGGGTTCGGGACCCGGGGAGCTGTTTTTT.

This clonotype was detected once. A much larger clone lies one base from this, so it may be a read error. The V call is TRBV12-3 or TRBV12-4, the J call TRBJ2-2; 9 nucleotides match TRBD2. With 10 bases clipped from V and 6 bases from J, the junction kept 9 bases outside the gene matches. The CDR3 is 14 amino acids. The CDR3 coding sequence is TGTGCCACCACTCGGACTAGCGTCTCCGGGGAGCTGTTTTTT. It is translated as CATTRTSVSGELFF.

This clonotype was detected ten times or more. One end of the junction varies from germline; a read error may be responsible. The chain carries TRBV7-7 and TRBJ2-1, with D possibly being TRBD1 or TRBD2 (5 bases each). The CDR3 consists of 14 residues. Germline CDR1 and CDR2: SSHAT and FNYEAQ (reference sequence). CDR3 bases: TGTGCTAGCAGCTTAACTAGAGGGGACAATGAGCAGTTCTTC. Residues: CASSLTRGDNEQFF.

This clonotype was seen at least ten times. The genes are TRBV29-1 and TRBJ1-1, with 9 nucleotides matching TRBD1. V was pared by 7 bases and J by 5 bases, with 8 bases of the junction left unmatched. Germline assignment: CDR1 SQVTM and CDR2 ANQGSEA. The CDR3 sequence is 13 residues long. The CDR3 is CSGGGQGRTEAFF. The DNA for the CDR3 is TGCAGCGGGGGGGGACAGGGAAGAACTGAAGCTTTCTTT.

This clonotype occurred a few times. J is TRBJ2-3 and V is TRBV5-1, with D possibly matching TRBD2 (6 bases). This CDR3 is built from 15 residues. The V end was cut by 5 bases, the J end by 2 bases, with 15 bases between. CDR1 is SGHRS and CDR2 is YFSETQ in the germline V gene. CDR3 residues: CASRPLAKNTDTQYF. CDR3 coding DNA: TGCGCCAGCAGGCCCCTAGCGAAGAACACAGATACGCAGTATTTT.

This chain joins TRBV9 and TRBJ2-1, with TRBD2 matching over 11 bases. The CDR3 is 16 residues long. Germline CDR1 and CDR2: SGDLS and YYNGEE. V lost 0 bases to trimming and J lost 6 bases; unmatched junction nucleotides: 5. CDR3 in DNA: TGTGCCAGCAGCGTAGACGGGACTAGCGGTGCCAATGAGCAGTTCTTC. This encodes CASSVDGTSGANEQFF.

The chain uses TRBV18 and TRBJ2-1; TRBD2 aligns across 16 bases. V lost 0 bases, J lost 9 bases, and 2 bases stayed unmatched. This CDR3 comprises 16 residues. The germline V gene encodes CDR1 KGHSH and CDR2 LQKENI. CDR3: CASSPPGTSGRAEQFF. CDR3 sequence (DNA): TGTGCCAGCTCACCACCAGGGACTAGCGGGAGGGCTGAGCAGTTCTTC.

This clonotype has a count of ten or more. The CDR3 reads CSVGGAAYEQYF. The CDR3 DNA is TGCAGCGTTGGAGGGGCGGCCTACGAGCAGTACTTC. V and J are TRBV29-1 and TRBJ2-7; D may correspond to TRBD1 or TRBD2 (5 bases each). Germline CDR1 reads SQVTM; CDR2 reads ANQGSEA. The CDR3 has 12 residues. The V end was cut by 4 bases, the J end by 2 bases, with 9 bases between.

The chain employs TRBV7-3 and TRBJ2-1; D unresolved. In germline, CDR1 is SGHTA, CDR2 FQGTGA. The CDR3 runs 15 residues. V was trimmed by 5 bases and J by 5 bases, leaving 16 bases between them. This CDR3 is CASSLPGAGNNEQFF. DNA of the CDR3: TGTGCCAGCAGCCTACCGGGTGCCGGTAACAATGAGCAGTTCTTC. Supplemented by reference TRBV7-3 and TRBJ2-1, the full variable domain reads GAGVSQTPSNKVTEKGKYVELRCDPISGHTALYWYRQSLGQGPEFLIYFQGTGAADDSGLPNDRFFAVRPEGSVSTLKIQRTERGDSAVYLCASSLPGAGNNEQFFGPGTRLTVL.

This clonotype was counted at least ten times. The rearrangement joins TRBV9 to TRBJ2-5, with D possibly matching TRBD1 (6 bases). CDR3 length equals 15 residues. The germline V gene has CDR1 SGDLS and CDR2 YYNGEE. Trimming cost V 3 bases and J 3 bases, with 15 bases left between them. CDR3 nucleotides: TGTGCCAGCAGCGCGGACAGCTTGGATAAAGAGACCCAGTACTTC. It yields the protein CASSADSLDKETQYF. Together with reference TRBV9 and TRBJ2-5, the CDR3 gives the full variable domain: DSGVTQTPKHLITATGQRVTLRCSPRSGDLSVYWYQQSLDQGLQFLIQYYNGEERAKGNILERFSAQQFPDLHSELNLSSLELGDSALYFCASSADSLDKETQYFGPGTRLLVL.